Each of the 21 T cell receptor beta chains below was sequenced from the same sample in a study of PD-L1 blockade in urothelial cancer. Sample time point: pretreatment peripheral blood. The assay was immunoSEQ multiplex PCR, and TCRdb's table has in-frame clones only and misses some. This table has over 75,000 clones, about 84% appearing once. The sequences come from PBMCs, collected around atezolizumab (anti-PD-L1) treatment. The receptor set was obtained from a man aged 60-69 years with urothelial cancer.

The sample holds a few counts of this clone. V and J are TRBV4-1 and TRBJ2-1, with TRBD2 identical over 10 bases. The CDR3 contains 13 residues. The trim removed 5 bases at V and 13 bases at J, leaving 8 bases unmatched. From germline, CDR1 is MGHRA and CDR2 YSYEKL. As DNA, the CDR3 is TGCGCCAGCAGCGGGGGGACTAGCGCCCTCCAGTTCTTC. As protein: CASSGGTSALQFF.

The chain joins TRBV6-6 to TRBJ2-7, with a possible D match to TRBD2 (5 bases). Per germline, CDR1 MNHNY and CDR2 SVGAGI (reference sequence). V was clipped by 7 bases and J by 3 bases, with 19 bases between them. There are 15 residues in the CDR3. The CDR3 here is CASTGFWGGSYEQYF. CDR3 DNA sequence: TGTGCCAGCACCGGATTTTGGGGTGGGAGCTACGAGCAGTACTTC.

V usage is TRBV19 and J usage is TRBJ2-1; TRBD2 aligns across 7 bases. The V and J ends lost 5 bases and 6 bases, in that order; junction bases with no gene match: 10. The CDR3 runs 15 residues. From germline, CDR1 is LNHDA and CDR2 SQIVND (reference sequence). In nucleotides, the CDR3 is TGTGCCAGTAGTGCCCGTCGCGGGGGAAGCAATGAGCAGTTCTTC. Residues: CASSARRGGSNEQFF.

This clone was counted between two and nine times. The chain carries TRBV30 and TRBJ1-5; D not certain. This CDR3 is 16 amino acids long. V lost 1 base, J lost 0 bases, and 13 bases lay in between. Looked up from germline, CDR1 is GTSNPN and CDR2 is SVGIG (reference sequence). CDR3 nucleotide sequence: TGTGCCTGGAGTGGCTTGGGAGGGAGTAGCAATCAGCCCCAGCATTTT. Translated, it gives CAWSGLGGSSNQPQHF.

The J gene is TRBJ2-1, the V gene TRBV10-3; TRBD2 matches 13 bases. Germline V lookup: CDR1 ENHRY, CDR2 SYGVKD. Trimming removed 4 bases from V and 9 bases from J; junction bases left unmatched: 3. The CDR3 consists of 14 residues. The CDR3 spells CAISALAGGGEQFF. The CDR3 coding sequence is TGTGCCATCAGTGCACTAGCGGGAGGGGGTGAGCAGTTCTTC.

V and J are TRBV6-1 and TRBJ2-7, with a tentative D call TRBD1 (5 bases). The germline V gene has CDR1 MNHNS and CDR2 SASEGT. The V end was cut by 4 bases, the J end by 6 bases, with 10 bases between. This CDR3 spans 12 amino acids. The DNA of the CDR3 is TGTGCCAGCAGTGTGACAGTCCCCGAGCAGTACTTC. Its protein product is CASSVTVPEQYF.

The chain links TRBV7-2 to TRBJ1-5; D might be TRBD1 (6 bases). The CDR3 is made up of 15 amino acids. Trimming left V 5 bases short and J 4 bases short, with 15 bases between. Germline-derived CDR1 and CDR2 are SGHTA and FQGNSA. The CDR3 here is CASSRAGRGNQPQHF. The CDR3 bases are TGTGCCAGCAGCCGGGCAGGGAGGGGGAATCAGCCCCAGCATTTT.

This chain joins TRBV10-2 and TRBJ2-2; the D gene is possibly TRBD2 (5 bases). Trimming removed 8 bases at V and 4 bases at J, with 17 bases between. Germline values: CDR1 WSHSY, CDR2 SAAADI. The CDR3 has 15 amino acids. The CDR3 loop is CASRRAQLPTGELFF. The CDR3, as DNA: TGCGCCAGCCGGCGGGCACAGCTCCCCACCGGGGAGCTGTTTTTT.

The chain carries TRBV4-2 and TRBJ2-7; TRBD1 matches 8 bases. The J segment lost 0 bases and the V segment lost 0 bases, leaving 4 bases of the junction unmatched. The CDR3 covers 16 residues. CDR1 and CDR2 (germline): LGHNA, YNFKEQ. CDR3 coding DNA: TGTGCCAGCAGCCAAGAAGGGACAGGCTACTCCTACGAGCAGTACTTC. Amino acids: CASSQEGTGYSYEQYF.

The chain uses TRBV9 and TRBJ2-2; TRBD1 agrees at 8 bases. Germline lookup yields CDR1 SGDLS and CDR2 YYNGEE. The ends lost 4 bases at V and 14 bases at J; junction bases unmatched: 7. This CDR3 contains 12 residues. For the CDR3, the DNA is TGTGCCAGCAGCCCTCAGGACAGGGCCCTGTTTTTT. Translation gives CASSPQDRALFF.

This CDR3 reads CASTNTGDTQYF. Written as DNA, the CDR3 is TGTGCCAGCACCAACACGGGGGATACGCAGTATTTT. The chain employs TRBV27 and TRBJ2-3; TRBD2 might be the D (5 bases). This CDR3 is built from 12 residues. Looked up from germline, CDR1 is MNHEY and CDR2 is SMNVEV (reference sequence). Trimming removed 7 bases from V and 6 bases from J, with 11 bases in between.

The rearrangement joins TRBV27 to TRBJ2-1; possibly TRBD1 for D (5 bases). Germline V gene data show CDR1 as MNHEY and CDR2 as SMNVEV (reference sequence). CDR3 length: 14 amino acids. Deletions cut 4 bases from V and 2 bases from J, with 9 bases between. CDR3 sequence (DNA): TGTGCCAGCAGTTACTCAGGGACCTACAATGAGCAGTTCTTC. Residues: CASSYSGTYNEQFF.

The rearrangement joins TRBV27 to TRBJ2-7; 8 positions agree with TRBD2. The CDR3 is 14 residues long. Germline-derived CDR1 and CDR2 are MNHEY and SMNVEV (reference sequence). Germline trimming cut 5 bases from V and 5 bases from J; bases unmatched to any gene: 8. CDR3 DNA sequence: TGTGCCAGCAGTCCGGGGGGGGCGGTCCACGAGCAGTACTTC. It is translated as CASSPGGAVHEQYF.

This chain joins TRBV13 and TRBJ2-7, with TRBD2 matching over 12 bases. Trimming at V came to 3 bases and at J to 2 bases, leaving 17 bases not matched to a gene. The CDR3 has 20 amino acids. In germline, CDR1 is PRHDT, CDR2 FYEKMQ (reference sequence). CDR3 region: CASSFGLAGRSVGGTYEQYF. The CDR3 bases are TGTGCCAGCAGCTTCGGACTAGCGGGACGGTCCGTCGGTGGAACCTACGAGCAGTACTTC. The whole variable domain, filled in from reference TRBV13 and TRBJ2-7, reads AAGVIQSPRHLIKEKRETATLKCYPIPRHDTVYWYQQGPGQDPQFLISFYEKMQSDKGSIPDRFSAQQFSDYHSELNMSSLELGDSALYFCASSFGLAGRSVGGTYEQYFGPGTRLTVT.

The genes are TRBV18 and TRBJ2-5, with D perhaps TRBD2 (5 bases). In germline, CDR1 is KGHSH, CDR2 LQKENI. Trimming took 6 bases from V and 4 from J, leaving 12 bases between them. The CDR3 loop spans 13 amino acids. CDR3 residues: CASSDGELETQYF. CDR3 nucleotide sequence: TGTGCCAGCTCCGATGGGGAGTTAGAGACCCAGTACTTC. The variable domain in full, with the rest retrieved from reference TRBV18 and TRBJ2-5, is NAGVMQNPRHLVRRRGQEARLRCSPMKGHSHVYWYRQLPEEGLKFMVYLQKENIIDESGMPKERFSAEFPKEGPSILRIQQVVRGDSAAYFCASSDGELETQYFGPGTRLLVL.

This rearrangement joins TRBV18 to TRBJ2-3; D may be TRBD1 (6 bases). The germline V gene has CDR1 KGHSH and CDR2 LQKENI. V lost 4 bases and J lost 4, with 9 bases in between. CDR3 length: 13 amino acids. In nucleotides, the CDR3 is TGTGCCAGCTCACGGGACAATTCAGATACGCAGTATTTT. Protein sequence: CASSRDNSDTQYF.

This CDR3 reads CASSLERGDEQYF. Written as DNA, the CDR3 is TGTGCCAGCAGTTTGGAGCGGGGGGACGAGCAGTACTTC. The genes are TRBV6-5 and TRBJ2-7; 9 bases fit TRBD2. Germline CDR1 MNHEY, CDR2 SVGAGI. V gave up 4 bases and J gave up 5 bases; unmatched junction bases: 3. This CDR3 is built from 13 residues.

V and J are TRBV7-2 and TRBJ2-1; TRBD2 is a possible D gene (5 bases). V dropped 5 bases and J dropped 6 bases, with 11 bases sitting between them. This CDR3 has 13 amino acids. Germline V gene sequence: CDR1 SGHTA, CDR2 FQGNSA. The CDR3 reads CASSTFTSNEQFF. The CDR3 nucleotides read TGTGCCAGCAGCACCTTTACTAGCAATGAGCAGTTCTTC. The variable domain in full, completed from reference TRBV7-2 and TRBJ2-1, reads GAGVSQSPSNKVTEKGKDVELRCDPISGHTALYWYRQSLGQGLEFLIYFQGNSAPDKSGLPSDRFSAERTGGSVSTLTIQRTQQEDSAVYLCASSTFTSNEQFFGPGTRLTVL.

The chain has TRBV6-1 and TRBJ1-1; 8 bases fit TRBD1. With V trimmed by 3 bases and J by 0 bases, 15 bases remained unmatched. The V gene's germline CDR1 is MNHNS and CDR2 SASEGT. The CDR3 extends over 19 amino acids. The CDR3 nucleotides read TGTGCCAGCAGTGATCCGGGAGATCACCGGACAGGGATGAACACTGAAGCTTTCTTT. As protein: CASSDPGDHRTGMNTEAFF.

The rearrangement uses TRBV7-6 and TRBJ2-1; TRBD1 is a possible D gene (6 bases). The CDR3 spans 16 residues. V lost 5 bases and J lost 6, with 20 bases in between. Germline V CDR1 and CDR2: SGHVS, FNYEAQ. The DNA for the CDR3 is TGTGCCAGCAGCACCATAACAGGGAGTCGCGGCAATGAGCAGTTCTTC. Its protein product is CASSTITGSRGNEQFF.

The rearrangement joins TRBV28 to TRBJ1-5; 7 nucleotides align to TRBD1. J lost 2 bases, V lost 6 bases, and 10 bases had no gene match. Germline V gives CDR1 MDHEN, CDR2 SYDVKM. The CDR3 spans 16 residues. The CDR3 nucleotides are TGTGCCAGCAGGATCACAGGGGAGAGTCGCAATCAGCCCCAGCATTTT. Its protein is CASRITGESRNQPQHF.